The 29 T cell receptor beta chains reported below all come from one sample, sequenced in a study of blood T cell repertoires in COVID-19. The table came from immunoSEQ multiplex PCR; TCRdb's copy has only in-frame clones and leaves some out. The sample has around 280,000 clones, roughly 86% seen once. The specimen sequenced was peripheral blood. Every receptor here comes from a woman in her 30s who had recovered from COVID-19.

The V and J genes are TRBV5-1 and TRBJ2-3; D call uncertain. Trimming removed 5 bases from V and 2 bases from J, with 3 bases in between. The CDR3 loop spans 11 amino acids. CDR1 and CDR2 (germline): SGHRS, YFSETQ. CDR3 region: CASRATDTQYF. DNA of the CDR3: TGCGCCAGCAGGGCCACAGATACGCAGTATTTT.

The rearrangement uses TRBV12-3 or TRBV12-4 and TRBJ2-7; D is ambiguous. The CDR3 totals 13 residues. V lost 3 bases, J lost 5 bases, and 11 bases lay in between. Here the CDR3 reads CASSLVAENEQYF. CDR3 coding DNA: TGTGCCAGCAGTTTGGTGGCAGAAAACGAGCAGTACTTC.

V and J are TRBV7-6 and TRBJ1-6; possibly TRBD1 for D (5 bases). Germline V lookup: CDR1 SGHVS, CDR2 FNYEAQ. The length of the CDR3 is 16 residues. Trimming left V 4 bases short and J 7 bases short, with 17 bases between. The CDR3 spells CASSSAGTPVNSPLHF. The DNA for the CDR3 is TGTGCCAGCAGCTCTGCGGGGACTCCCGTAAATTCACCCCTCCACTTT.

This clone was recorded once. The chain joins TRBV11-2 to TRBJ2-3; TRBD2 matches at 7 bases. With 1 base clipped from V and 0 bases from J, the junction kept 10 bases outside the gene matches. This CDR3 is built from 18 residues. Per germline, CDR1 SGHAT and CDR2 FQNNGV. The CDR3 spells CASSLVGTAGMSTDTQYF. The CDR3 nucleotides are TGTGCCAGCAGCTTAGTCGGTACAGCGGGGATGAGCACAGATACGCAGTATTTT.

The chain is built from TRBV19 and TRBJ1-4; D uncertain. This CDR3 region has 10 residues. V lost 9 bases to trimming and J lost 8 bases, with 7 bases between them. Germline CDR1 reads LNHDA; CDR2 reads SQIVND (reference sequence). The CDR3 here is CASLGEKLFF. In DNA form, the CDR3 reads TGTGCCAGCCTCGGGGAAAAACTGTTTTTT.

This chain links TRBV10-3 with TRBJ2-3, with 12 bases lining up with TRBD2. The trim removed 5 bases at V and 4 bases at J, leaving 7 bases unmatched. In germline, CDR1 is ENHRY, CDR2 SYGVKD. The length of the CDR3 is 16 residues. CDR3 in DNA: TGTGCCATCAGTCCCCGACTAGCGGGAGCGGCAGATACGCAGTATTTT. Translated: CAISPRLAGAADTQYF.

The CDR3, as DNA: TGTGCCAGCCTTGGACAGATTGGGGAGAACATTCAGTACTTC. Its protein is CASLGQIGENIQYF. The J gene is TRBJ2-4, the V gene TRBV6-5; possible D gene TRBD1, 6 bases. Germline CDR1 reads MNHEY; CDR2 reads SVGAGI. Trimming left V 8 bases short and J 7 bases short, with 18 bases between. This CDR3 has 14 amino acids.

The chain recombines TRBV24-1 with TRBJ2-1; 14 bases fit TRBD2. With 9 bases clipped from V and 5 bases from J, the junction kept 5 bases outside the gene matches. The CDR3 is made up of 15 amino acids. The germline V gene encodes CDR1 KGHDR and CDR2 SFDVKD. CDR3 DNA sequence: TGTGCCACCGCCCGGGGACTAGCGGGAGACAATGAGCAGTTCTTC. This gives the protein CATARGLAGDNEQFF.

The J gene is TRBJ2-7, the V gene TRBV7-9; 11 nucleotides align to TRBD1. The CDR3 sequence is 15 residues long. Germline CDR1 and CDR2: SEHNR and FQNEAQ (reference sequence). The J segment lost 0 bases and the V segment lost 3 bases, leaving 1 base of the junction unmatched. The CDR3 here is CASSLGQGDSYEQYF. Written as DNA, the CDR3 is TGTGCCAGCAGCTTGGGACAGGGGGACTCCTACGAGCAGTACTTC.

This clone was seen only a few times. This specimen includes other DNA sequences encoding the same CDR3. The DNA for the CDR3 is TGTGCCAGCGTCCGGGACAGCAACACTGAAGCTTTCTTT. It codes for CASVRDSNTEAFF. The V and J genes are TRBV28 and TRBJ1-1, with 7 bases identical to TRBD1. Germline-derived CDR1 and CDR2 are MDHEN and SYDVKM. V lost 8 bases and J lost 2; bases outside the gene matches: 5. CDR3 size: 13 residues.

V gene TRBV4-1 combines with J gene TRBJ1-1; D may be TRBD1 (6 bases). V was cut by 0 bases and J by 5 bases, with 13 bases left in between. The CDR3 extends over 15 amino acids. Germline CDR1 reads MGHRA; CDR2 reads YSYEKL. The CDR3 bases are TGCGCCAGCAGCCAAGAAGGCGGGGGCAGAACTGAAGCTTTCTTT. Translated, it gives CASSQEGGGRTEAFF.

The chain uses TRBV11-3 and TRBJ2-5; TRBD1 matches at 10 bases. This CDR3 is built from 14 residues. Germline assignment: CDR1 SGHNT and CDR2 YENEEA. J lost 3 bases, V lost 5 bases, and 3 bases had no gene match. The CDR3: CASSPGTGEETQYF. The CDR3 DNA reads TGTGCCAGCAGCCCAGGGACAGGGGAAGAGACCCAGTACTTC.

The count of this clone is one. The chain recombines TRBV28 with TRBJ2-3; D might be TRBD1 (6 bases). The CDR3 sequence is 14 residues long. V lost 4 bases and J 2 bases, leaving 10 bases between the germline ends. CDR1 and CDR2 from the germline V gene are MDHEN and SYDVKM. For the CDR3, the DNA is TGTGCCAGCAGTTCTGGGACAATCACAGATACGCAGTATTTT. It translates to CASSSGTITDTQYF.

CDR3 bases: TGTGCCAGCAGAGAGCAACTCGATAATTCACCCCTCCACTTT. Its protein is CASREQLDNSPLHF. The chain has TRBV4-2 and TRBJ1-6; D remains unclear. Between the trimmed V and J ends, which lost 6 bases and 5 bases, there was a span of 11 bases. CDR3 length: 14 amino acids. The germline gives CDR1 LGHNA, CDR2 YNFKEQ.

The chain employs TRBV28 and TRBJ1-5; possibly TRBD1 for D (5 bases). The CDR3 extends over 15 amino acids. Germline V gives CDR1 MDHEN, CDR2 SYDVKM. V gave up 3 bases and J gave up 1 base, with 10 bases separating them. The CDR3 spells CASSLMGPSNQPQHF. The DNA for the CDR3 is TGTGCCAGCAGTTTGATGGGGCCGAGCAATCAGCCCCAGCATTTT.

The chain has TRBV24-1 and TRBJ2-2; TRBD2 matches 7 bases. The V segment lost 0 bases and the J segment 1 base; nucleotides outside the gene matches: 4. This CDR3 comprises 17 residues. Germline V lookup: CDR1 KGHDR, CDR2 SFDVKD. CDR3 residues: CATSDLGTTRNTGELFF. In nucleotides, the CDR3 is TGTGCCACCAGTGATTTGGGGACTACGAGGAACACCGGGGAGCTGTTTTTT.

This chain connects TRBV27 to TRBJ2-7, with TRBD1 as a possible D gene (5 bases). The CDR3 is 12 amino acids. Trimming pared 10 bases from V and 7 bases from J, leaving 17 bases between. Germline assignment: CDR1 MNHEY and CDR2 SMNVEV (reference sequence). The CDR3 bases are TGTGCCACCAGCCCAGGGCCCGGGGAGCAGTACTTC. This sequence encodes CATSPGPGEQYF.

The chain employs TRBV5-6 and TRBJ1-2; 7 bases line up with TRBD1. The CDR3 extends over 13 amino acids. V dropped 4 bases and J dropped 6; count of bases not matched to a gene: 6. CDR1 is SGHDT, CDR2 YYEEEE, per germline. CDR3 protein: CASSPQGQNGYTF. As DNA, the CDR3 is TGTGCCAGCAGCCCCCAGGGACAGAATGGCTACACCTTC. Together with reference TRBV5-6 and TRBJ1-2, the CDR3 gives the full variable domain: DAGVTQSPTHLIKTRGQQVTLRCSPKSGHDTVSWYQQALGQGPQFIFQYYEEEERQRGNFPDRFSGHQFPNYSSELNVNALLLGDSALYLCASSPQGQNGYTFGSGTRLTVV.

The chain is built from TRBV24-1 and TRBJ2-6; possible D gene TRBD2, 6 bases. The CDR3 has 17 amino acids. Trimming took off 4 bases at V and 1 base at J, with 13 bases between the two ends. From germline, CDR1 is KGHDR and CDR2 SFDVKD. The CDR3 DNA reads as TGTGCCACCAGTGACGTCAGGGCGGGATCTGGGGCCAACGTCCTGACTTTC. This sequence encodes CATSDVRAGSGANVLTF.

The chain uses TRBV15 and TRBJ2-1; a possible D gene is TRBD2 (5 bases). V lost 1 base and J lost 8, with 12 bases in between. This CDR3 spans 14 amino acids. The germline V gene has CDR1 LNHNV and CDR2 YYDKDF (reference sequence). CDR3 residues: CATSRGPSRYEQFF. The CDR3 nucleotides are TGTGCCACCAGCAGAGGTCCTAGCAGGTATGAGCAGTTCTTC.

This clone was detected only a few times. V and J are TRBV2 and TRBJ2-3; TRBD2 matches 13 bases. V lost 8 bases, J lost 4 bases, and 6 bases stayed unmatched. CDR1 and CDR2 from the germline V gene are SNHLY and FYNNEI. CDR3 length: 15 residues. The CDR3 coding sequence is TGTGCCAGCGGACTAGCGGGGGCTCCATCAGATACGCAGTATTTT. Amino acid sequence: CASGLAGAPSDTQYF.

The V gene is TRBV4-1, the J gene TRBJ2-2, with 15 bases matching TRBD2. CDR1 MGHRA and CDR2 YSYEKL come from the germline V gene. This CDR3 spans 16 amino acids. The V segment lost 5 bases and the J segment 6 bases; nucleotides outside the gene matches: 4. CDR3 DNA sequence: TGCGCCAGCAGCTTCCGGACTAGCGGGGGGGCCGGGGAGCTGTTTTTT. Translated, it gives CASSFRTSGGAGELFF.

V is TRBV4-1 and J is TRBJ1-1; D perhaps matches TRBD1 (5 bases). Germline V gene data show CDR1 as MGHRA and CDR2 as YSYEKL. Deletions cut 5 bases from V and 1 base from J, with 8 bases between. The CDR3 is 13 amino acids. This CDR3 is CASSTQGNTEAFF. The CDR3 nucleotides read TGCGCCAGCAGCACCCAGGGGAACACTGAAGCTTTCTTT.

This chain connects TRBV25-1 to TRBJ1-6, with TRBD1 matching over 10 bases. The CDR3 sequence is 14 residues long. CDR1 is MGHDK and CDR2 is SYGVNS in the germline V gene. The V and J ends lost 5 bases and 8 bases, in that order; junction bases with no gene match: 3. CDR3 protein: CASSLGTGDSPLHF. The DNA of the CDR3 is TGTGCCAGCAGTCTAGGGACAGGGGATTCACCCCTCCACTTT.

The chain employs TRBV19 and TRBJ1-1; D not certain. The CDR3 has 13 amino acids. CDR1 is LNHDA, CDR2 SQIVND, per germline (reference sequence). V lost 4 bases and J 7 bases, leaving 13 bases between the germline ends. CDR3 nucleotides: TGTGCCAGTAGTAATCCGGGTTTGATTGAAGCTTTCTTT. Protein sequence: CASSNPGLIEAFF.

V usage is TRBV28 and J usage is TRBJ2-5, with D possibly TRBD2 on 6 matching bases. Germline CDR1 and CDR2: MDHEN and SYDVKM. The CDR3 runs 14 residues. With 1 base removed from V and 4 bases from J, the gap between germline ends came to 10 bases. CDR3 sequence reads: CASSLLQEGETQYF. CDR3 DNA: TGTGCCAGCAGTTTATTACAGGAGGGAGAGACCCAGTACTTC.

There are many counts of this clone. This sequence joins TRBV4-1 and TRBJ2-2, with D possibly being TRBD1 (5 bases). The V gene lost 8 bases and the J gene lost 2 bases, with 12 bases spanning the gap. Germline V gives CDR1 MGHRA, CDR2 YSYEKL. There are 14 residues in the CDR3. CDR3 in DNA: TGCGCCAGCGGTACGGACACCAACACCGGGGAGCTGTTTTTT. Its translation: CASGTDTNTGELFF.

The chain recombines TRBV2 with TRBJ2-3, with D uncertain. The length of the CDR3 is 14 residues. Looked up from germline, CDR1 is SNHLY and CDR2 is FYNNEI. Trimming removed 10 bases at V and 2 bases at J, with 16 bases between. The CDR3, as DNA: TGTGCCATCGGTAACCGTTATAACACAGATACGCAGTATTTT. Translated: CAIGNRYNTDTQYF.

The chain combines TRBV18 with TRBJ1-1; 9 bases map to TRBD1. The V gene end was trimmed by 0 bases and the J gene end by 0 bases; junction bases not matched to a gene: 11. Germline loops: CDR1 KGHSH, CDR2 LQKENI. There are 19 residues in the CDR3. The DNA for the CDR3 is TGTGCCAGCTCACCACCGGTGGGACAGGGTTTCGGTATGAACACTGAAGCTTTCTTT. It specifies CASSPPVGQGFGMNTEAFF. The full variable domain, in which reference TRBV18 and TRBJ1-1 provide the parts outside the CDR3, is NAGVMQNPRHLVRRRGQEARLRCSPMKGHSHVYWYRQLPEEGLKFMVYLQKENIIDESGMPKERFSAEFPKEGPSILRIQQVVRGDSAAYFCASSPPVGQGFGMNTEAFFGQGTRLTVV.